One TCR beta chain is described in this entry. Its cognate antigen is unknown. With the Oncomine TCR Beta short-read assay, DNA from cultured CD4+ T cells was sequenced. The source of extracted genomic DNA was cultured CD4+ T cells. TCRdb reprocessed the PCR reads with MiXCR, giving one entry per CDR3 protein. The data contain around 10,000 distinct CDR3 sequences, less than 65% of them singletons. These data are taken from a study of vaccination and CD4 T cells after COVID-19. For the study at large: Overlapping spike peptides of SARS-CoV-2, HCoV-NL63, HCoV-OC43 and HCoV-229E were used, and cells were stimulated with them.

Study conclusions and caveats: The median SARS-CoV-2-reactive clonotype number increased from about 20 to 38, without statistical significance.

The treatment: roughly nine-day PBMC culture with coronavirus spike peptide pools or control peptides (ViraFEST assay). Cells were cultured for 10 days, and then CD4+ T cells were isolated by negative selection. The CDR3 totals 14 residues. The germline V gene encodes CDR1 SEHNR and CDR2 FQNEAQ (reference sequence). The V end lost 6 bases, the J end lost 4 bases, and 15 bases lay between the germline ends. J is TRBJ1-1 and V is TRBV7-9, with a tentative D call TRBD1 (5 bases). The source material was cultured CD4+ T cells from blood, sampled after SARS-CoV-2 vaccination. The TCR sequence derives from a human donor with COVID-19. The CDR3: CASSPSGGVTEAFF. In nucleotides, the CDR3 is TGTGCCAGCAGTCCCTCGGGGGGGGTCACTGAAGCTTTCTTT. The variable domain in full, with the rest retrieved from reference TRBV7-9 and TRBJ1-1, is DTGVSQNPRHKITKRGQNVTFRCDPISEHNRLYWYRQTLGQGPEFLTYFQNEAQLEKSRLLSDRFSAERPKGSFSTLEIQRTEQGDSAMYLCASSPSGGVTEAFFGQGTRLTVV.